The clone carrying this TCR beta chain has just a few counts. This sample is drawn from a study of cytomegalovirus exposure and HLA in healthy donors. V gave up 7 bases and J gave up 8 bases; unmatched junction bases: 15. CDR3 size: 16 residues. Germline loops: CDR1 MDHEN, CDR2 SYDVKM. PCR was performed using 60 Vbeta and 13 Jbeta primers. Clones were read by immunoSEQ multiplex PCR, and TCRdb kept only the in-frame ones, dropping some. Counted here are 95,000 to 100,000 clones, roughly 70% occurring once; the ten biggest clones make up over 9.5%. The receptor's source is a man aged 50-60 years in good health and CMV-seronegative. Input material: PBMCs. V is TRBV28 and J is TRBJ2-1, with 9 bases fitting TRBD2. CDR3 nucleotide sequence: TGTGCCAGCACCCCCTTGAGGCGGGAGGGCCGCGATGAGCAGTTCTTC. This encodes CASTPLRREGRDEQFF.